This TCR beta chain was captured in a study of beta chain features in type 1 diabetes. Of the isolated RNA, all was reverse transcribed, and so the sequenced material was expressed TCRB transcripts. Clones were read by immunoSEQ multiplex PCR, and TCRdb kept only the in-frame ones, dropping some. Of roughly 140,000 clones in the sample, 6.9% were seen once. Trimming shortened V by 5 bases and J by 5 bases, and 22 bases separated the two germline ends. The germline CDR1 and CDR2 sequences are LNHDA and SQIVND (reference sequence). The CDR3 is made up of 17 amino acids. Via the markers CD45RO/CCR7/CD25/CD127/CD95/CD27, stem cell-like memory, regulatory, central memory and naive CD4+ cells were sorted. This clone was observed a handful of times.

The chain recombines TRBV19 with TRBJ1-5, with a tentative D call TRBD1 (5 bases). This TCR derives from a woman in her 30s in good health. The sample consisted of central memory CD4+ T cells from blood. The DNA for the CDR3 is TGTGCCAGTAGTCCGGGGGGTGGACAACTAACTTATCAGCCCCAGCATTTT. Protein product: CASSPGGGQLTYQPQHF.